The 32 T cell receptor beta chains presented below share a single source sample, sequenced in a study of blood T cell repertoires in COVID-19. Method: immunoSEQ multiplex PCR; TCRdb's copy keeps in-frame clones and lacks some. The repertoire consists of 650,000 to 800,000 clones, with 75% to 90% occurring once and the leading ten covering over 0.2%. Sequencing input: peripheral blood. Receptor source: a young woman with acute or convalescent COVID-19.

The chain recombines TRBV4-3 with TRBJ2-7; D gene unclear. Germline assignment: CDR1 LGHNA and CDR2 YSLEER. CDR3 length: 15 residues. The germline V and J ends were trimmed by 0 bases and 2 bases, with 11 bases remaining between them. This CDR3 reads CASSQEFAFPYEQYF. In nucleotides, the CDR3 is TGCGCCAGCAGCCAAGAGTTTGCGTTTCCCTACGAGCAGTACTTC.

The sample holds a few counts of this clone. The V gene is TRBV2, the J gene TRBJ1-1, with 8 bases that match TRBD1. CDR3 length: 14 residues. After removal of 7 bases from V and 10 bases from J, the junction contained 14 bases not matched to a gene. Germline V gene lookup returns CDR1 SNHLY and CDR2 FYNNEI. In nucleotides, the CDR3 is TGTGCCAGCACCGTAGGACAGGGTTGGTTGGGAGCTTTCTTT. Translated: CASTVGQGWLGAFF.

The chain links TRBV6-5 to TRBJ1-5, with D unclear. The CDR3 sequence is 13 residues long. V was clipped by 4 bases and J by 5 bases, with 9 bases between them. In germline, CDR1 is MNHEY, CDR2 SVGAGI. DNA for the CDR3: TGTGCCAGCAGTTCCACCCGGGATCAGCCCCAGCATTTT. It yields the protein CASSSTRDQPQHF.

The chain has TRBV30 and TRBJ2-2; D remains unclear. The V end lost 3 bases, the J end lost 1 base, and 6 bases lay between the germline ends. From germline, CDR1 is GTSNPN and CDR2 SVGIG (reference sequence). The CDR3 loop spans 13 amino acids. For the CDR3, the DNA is TGTGCCTGGAGGTCCTGGAACACCGGGGAGCTGTTTTTT. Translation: CAWRSWNTGELFF.

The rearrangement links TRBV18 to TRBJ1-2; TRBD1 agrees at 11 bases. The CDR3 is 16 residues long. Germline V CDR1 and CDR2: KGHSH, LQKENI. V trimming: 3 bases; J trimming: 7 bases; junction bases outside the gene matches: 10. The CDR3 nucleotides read TGTGCCAGCTCACCCCCGAAAGGACAGGGGGCCGCTGGCTACACCTTC. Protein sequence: CASSPPKGQGAAGYTF.

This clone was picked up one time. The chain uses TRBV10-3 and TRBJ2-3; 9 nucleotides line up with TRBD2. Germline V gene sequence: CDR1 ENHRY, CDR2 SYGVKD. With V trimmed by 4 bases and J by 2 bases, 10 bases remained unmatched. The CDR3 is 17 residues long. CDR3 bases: TGTGCCATCAGTGGTGGGAGCAGCGGGGGGCCCACAGATACGCAGTATTTT. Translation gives CAISGGSSGGPTDTQYF.

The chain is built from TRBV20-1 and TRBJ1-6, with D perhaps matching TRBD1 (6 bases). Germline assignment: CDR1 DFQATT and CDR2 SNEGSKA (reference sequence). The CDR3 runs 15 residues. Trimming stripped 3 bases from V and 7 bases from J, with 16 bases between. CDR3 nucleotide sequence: TGCAGTGCTAGTTCCCAGACAGGTTGGAATTCACCCCTCCACTTT. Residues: CSASSQTGWNSPLHF.

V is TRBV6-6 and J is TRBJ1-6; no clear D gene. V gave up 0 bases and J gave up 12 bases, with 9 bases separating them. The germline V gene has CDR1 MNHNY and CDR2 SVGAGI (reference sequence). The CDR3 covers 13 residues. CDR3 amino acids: CASSYSPSGPLHF. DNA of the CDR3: TGTGCCAGCAGTTACTCTCCTTCAGGACCCCTCCACTTT.

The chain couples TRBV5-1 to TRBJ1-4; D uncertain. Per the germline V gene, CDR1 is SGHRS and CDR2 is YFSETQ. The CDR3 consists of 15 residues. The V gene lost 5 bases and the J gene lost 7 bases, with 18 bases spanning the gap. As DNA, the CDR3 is TGCGCCAGCAGGCCAGGAATTTTGGTCTCTGAAAAACTGTTTTTT. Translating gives CASRPGILVSEKLFF. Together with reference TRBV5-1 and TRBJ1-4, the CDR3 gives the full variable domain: KAGVTQTPRYLIKTRGQQVTLSCSPISGHRSVSWYQQTPGQGLQFLFEYFSETQRNKGNFPGRFSGRQFSNSRSEMNVSTLELGDSALYLCASRPGILVSEKLFFGSGTQLSVL.

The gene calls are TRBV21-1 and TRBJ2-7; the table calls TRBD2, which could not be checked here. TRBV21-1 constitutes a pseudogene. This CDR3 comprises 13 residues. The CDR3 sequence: CASSNGGGDEQYF. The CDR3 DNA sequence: TGTGCCAGCAGCAATGGGGGGGGCGACGAGCAGTACTTC.

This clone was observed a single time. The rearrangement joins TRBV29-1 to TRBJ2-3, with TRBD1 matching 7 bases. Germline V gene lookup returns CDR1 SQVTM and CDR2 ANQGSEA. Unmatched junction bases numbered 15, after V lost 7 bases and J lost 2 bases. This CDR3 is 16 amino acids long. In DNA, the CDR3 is TGCAGCGCTGACTTTCCTCGAGGGGGCCACACAGATACGCAGTATTTT. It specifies CSADFPRGGHTDTQYF.

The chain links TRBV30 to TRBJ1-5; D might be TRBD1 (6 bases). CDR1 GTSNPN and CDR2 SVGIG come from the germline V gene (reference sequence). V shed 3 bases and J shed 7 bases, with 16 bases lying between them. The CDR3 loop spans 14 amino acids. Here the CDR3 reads CAWSPGQFSQPQHF. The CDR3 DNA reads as TGTGCCTGGAGCCCCGGACAGTTTTCGCAGCCCCAGCATTTT.

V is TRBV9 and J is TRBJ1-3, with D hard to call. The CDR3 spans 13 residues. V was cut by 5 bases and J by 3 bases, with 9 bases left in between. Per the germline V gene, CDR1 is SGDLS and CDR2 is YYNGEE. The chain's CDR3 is CASSPGGGNTIYF. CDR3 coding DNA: TGTGCCAGCAGTCCTGGAGGTGGAAACACCATATATTTT.

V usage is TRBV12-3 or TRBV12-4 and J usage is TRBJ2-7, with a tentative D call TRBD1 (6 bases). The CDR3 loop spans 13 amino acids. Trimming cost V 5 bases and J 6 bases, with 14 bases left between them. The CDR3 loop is CASSQGFMSEQYF. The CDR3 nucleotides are TGTGCCAGCAGTCAGGGGTTTATGTCCGAGCAGTACTTC.

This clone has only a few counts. This CDR3 reads CASSDSPTGGNEQFF. The CDR3 nucleotides are TGTGCCAGCAGTGACTCCCCGACAGGGGGCAATGAGCAGTTCTTC. The chain is built from TRBV6-4 and TRBJ2-1, with 9 bases lining up with TRBD1. Unmatched junction bases numbered 3, after V lost 0 bases and J lost 6 bases. The CDR3 sequence is 15 residues long. Germline loops: CDR1 MRHNA, CDR2 SNTAGT.

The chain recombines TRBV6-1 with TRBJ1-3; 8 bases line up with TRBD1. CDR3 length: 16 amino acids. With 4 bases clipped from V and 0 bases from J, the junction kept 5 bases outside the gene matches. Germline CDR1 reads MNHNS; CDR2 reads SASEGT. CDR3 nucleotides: TGTGCCAGCAGTGTAAAGGACAGGGTCTCTGGAAACACCATATATTTT. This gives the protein CASSVKDRVSGNTIYF.

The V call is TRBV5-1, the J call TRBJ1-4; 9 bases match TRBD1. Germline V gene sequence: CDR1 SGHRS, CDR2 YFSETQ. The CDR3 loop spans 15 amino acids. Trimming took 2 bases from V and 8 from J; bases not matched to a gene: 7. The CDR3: CASSLGTGLGEKLFF. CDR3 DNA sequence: TGCGCCAGCAGCTTAGGGACAGGGCTGGGAGAAAAACTGTTTTTT. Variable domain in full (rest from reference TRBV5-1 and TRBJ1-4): KAGVTQTPRYLIKTRGQQVTLSCSPISGHRSVSWYQQTPGQGLQFLFEYFSETQRNKGNFPGRFSGRQFSNSRSEMNVSTLELGDSALYLCASSLGTGLGEKLFFGSGTQLSVL.

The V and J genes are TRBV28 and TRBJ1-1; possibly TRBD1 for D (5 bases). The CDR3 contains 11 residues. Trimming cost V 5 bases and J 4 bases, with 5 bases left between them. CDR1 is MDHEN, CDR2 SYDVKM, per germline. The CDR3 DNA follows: TGTGCCAGCAGTACAGGCACTGAAGCTTTCTTT. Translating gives CASSTGTEAFF. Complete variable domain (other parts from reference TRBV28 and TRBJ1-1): DVKVTQSSRYLVKRTGEKVFLECVQDMDHENMFWYRQDPGLGLRLIYFSYDVKMKEKGDIPEGYSVSREKKERFSLILESASTNQTSMYLCASSTGTEAFFGQGTRLTVV.

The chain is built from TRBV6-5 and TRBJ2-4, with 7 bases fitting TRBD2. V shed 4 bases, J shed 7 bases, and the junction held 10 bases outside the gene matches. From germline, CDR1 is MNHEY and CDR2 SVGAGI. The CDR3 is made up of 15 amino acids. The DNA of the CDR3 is TGTGCCAGCAGTTCCACTGGCCTCGGGGGGAACATTCAGTACTTC. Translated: CASSSTGLGGNIQYF.

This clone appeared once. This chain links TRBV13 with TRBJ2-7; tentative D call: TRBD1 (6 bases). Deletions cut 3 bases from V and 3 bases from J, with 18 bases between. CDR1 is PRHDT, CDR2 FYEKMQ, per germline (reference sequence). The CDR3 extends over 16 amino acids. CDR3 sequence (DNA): TGTGCCAGCAGCTTTGGTGTCCGGGACACTTTCTACGAGCAGTACTTC. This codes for CASSFGVRDTFYEQYF.

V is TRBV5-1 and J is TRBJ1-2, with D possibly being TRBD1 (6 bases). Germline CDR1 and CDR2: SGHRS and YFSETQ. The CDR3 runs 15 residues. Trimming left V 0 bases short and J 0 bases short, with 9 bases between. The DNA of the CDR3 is TGCGCCAGCAGCTTGGACCAGGGGTCTAACTATGGCTACACCTTC. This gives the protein CASSLDQGSNYGYTF.

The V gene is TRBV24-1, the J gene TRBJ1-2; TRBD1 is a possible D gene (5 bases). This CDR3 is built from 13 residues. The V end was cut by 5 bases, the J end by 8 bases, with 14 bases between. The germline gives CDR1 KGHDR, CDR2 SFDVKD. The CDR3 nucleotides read TGTGCCACCAGTGGGGGCAGGGTGGAAGGCTACACCTTC. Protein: CATSGGRVEGYTF.

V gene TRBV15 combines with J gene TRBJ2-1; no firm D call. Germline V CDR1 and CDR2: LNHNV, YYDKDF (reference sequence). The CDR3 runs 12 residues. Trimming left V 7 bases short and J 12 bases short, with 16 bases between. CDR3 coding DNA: TGTGCCACCATAAGATACGAGTACGGGCAGTTCTTC. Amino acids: CATIRYEYGQFF. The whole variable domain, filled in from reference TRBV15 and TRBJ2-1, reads DAMVIQNPRYQVTQFGKPVTLSCSQTLNHNVMYWYQQKSSQAPKLLFHYYDKDFNNEADTPDNFQSRRPNTSFCFLDIRSPGLGDTAMYLCATIRYEYGQFFGPGTRLTVL.

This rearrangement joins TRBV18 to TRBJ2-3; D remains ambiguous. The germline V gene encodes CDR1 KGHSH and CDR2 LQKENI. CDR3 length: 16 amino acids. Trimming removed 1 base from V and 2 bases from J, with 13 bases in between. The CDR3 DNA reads TGTGCCAGCTCACCACAATCGAGAGTGAACACAGATACGCAGTATTTT. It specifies CASSPQSRVNTDTQYF.

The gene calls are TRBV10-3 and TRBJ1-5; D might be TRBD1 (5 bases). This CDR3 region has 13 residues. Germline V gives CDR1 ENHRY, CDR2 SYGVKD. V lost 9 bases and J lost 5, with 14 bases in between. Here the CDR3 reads CAIEDRDDQPQHF. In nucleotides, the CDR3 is TGTGCCATTGAAGACAGAGACGATCAGCCCCAGCATTTT.

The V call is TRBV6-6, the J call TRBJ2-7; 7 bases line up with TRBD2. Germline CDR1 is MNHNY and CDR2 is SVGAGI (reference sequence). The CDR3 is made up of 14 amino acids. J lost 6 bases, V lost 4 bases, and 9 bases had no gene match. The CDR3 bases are TGTGCCAGCAGTTCCGACACCGGGGGGAGCGAGCAGTACTTC. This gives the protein CASSSDTGGSEQYF.

CDR3 residues: CASSKRRWSGEYGYTF. For the CDR3, the DNA is TGTGCCAGCAGCAAAAGACGCTGGTCGGGGGAGTATGGCTACACCTTC. V and J are TRBV21-1 and TRBJ1-2. TRBV21-1 is a listed pseudogene. CDR3 length equals 16 residues.

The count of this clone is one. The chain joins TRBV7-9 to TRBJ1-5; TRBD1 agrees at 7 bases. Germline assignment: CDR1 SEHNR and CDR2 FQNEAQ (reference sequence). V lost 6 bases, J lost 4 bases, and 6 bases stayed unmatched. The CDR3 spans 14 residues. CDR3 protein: CASSLRGENQPQHF. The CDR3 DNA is TGTGCCAGCAGTCTCAGGGGGGAGAATCAGCCCCAGCATTTT.

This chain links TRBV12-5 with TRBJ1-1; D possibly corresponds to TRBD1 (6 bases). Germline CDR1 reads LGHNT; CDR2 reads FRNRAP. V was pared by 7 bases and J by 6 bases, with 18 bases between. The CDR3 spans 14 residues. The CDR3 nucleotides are TGTGCTAGTGACCTACCACAGGGTCGGTCTGAAGCTTTCTTT. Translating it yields CASDLPQGRSEAFF.

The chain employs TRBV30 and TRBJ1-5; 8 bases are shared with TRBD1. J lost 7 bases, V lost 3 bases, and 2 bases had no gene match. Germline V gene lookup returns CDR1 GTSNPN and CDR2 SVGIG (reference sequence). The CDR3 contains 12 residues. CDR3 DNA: TGTGCCTGGAGCGACAGGGGCCAGCCCCAGCATTTT. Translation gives CAWSDRGQPQHF.

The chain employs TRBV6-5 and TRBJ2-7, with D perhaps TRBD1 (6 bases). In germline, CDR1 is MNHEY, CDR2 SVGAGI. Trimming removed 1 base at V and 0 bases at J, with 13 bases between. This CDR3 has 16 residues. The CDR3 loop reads CASSYLTGYNSYEQYF. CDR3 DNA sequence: TGTGCCAGCAGTTACTTAACAGGGTACAACTCCTACGAGCAGTACTTC.

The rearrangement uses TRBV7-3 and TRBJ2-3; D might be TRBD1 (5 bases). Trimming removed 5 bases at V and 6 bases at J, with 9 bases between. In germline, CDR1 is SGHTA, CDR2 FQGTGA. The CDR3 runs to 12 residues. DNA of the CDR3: TGTGCCAGCAGCGGCCCAGGGGATACGCAGTATTTT. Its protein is CASSGPGDTQYF. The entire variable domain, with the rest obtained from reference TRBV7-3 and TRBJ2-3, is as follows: GAGVSQTPSNKVTEKGKYVELRCDPISGHTALYWYRQSLGQGPEFLIYFQGTGAADDSGLPNDRFFAVRPEGSVSTLKIQRTERGDSAVYLCASSGPGDTQYFGPGTRLTVL.